This entry lists 7 T cell receptor beta chains sequenced from one sample in a study of blood T cell repertoires in COVID-19. Generated by immunoSEQ multiplex PCR, the TCRdb table keeps only in-frame clones and is missing some. This table has 150,000 to 200,000 clones, nearly 90% appearing once. The material sequenced was peripheral blood. All receptors come from a man in his 60s with active or convalescent COVID-19.

This chain links TRBV5-8 with TRBJ2-4; 7 bases fit TRBD1. The trim removed 1 base at V and 4 bases at J, leaving 5 bases unmatched. Germline V gene lookup returns CDR1 SGHTS and CDR2 YDEGEE. This CDR3 is built from 15 residues. CDR3 residues: CASSLRQGGKNIQYF. The CDR3 nucleotides are TGTGCCAGCAGCTTGAGACAGGGCGGAAAAAACATTCAGTACTTC.

V gene TRBV12-3 or TRBV12-4 combines with J gene TRBJ2-1, with D unclear. The length of the CDR3 is 11 residues. The V end lost 6 bases, the J end lost 13 bases, and 13 bases lay between the germline ends. CDR3 coding DNA: TGTGCCAGCAGCCCCGCCGGTTCTCAGTTCTTC. Translated: CASSPAGSQFF.

The rearrangement links TRBV7-8 to TRBJ2-7; no clear D gene. Per the germline V gene, CDR1 is SGHVS and CDR2 is FQNEAQ. The CDR3 is 14 amino acids. Trimming cost V 1 base and J 2 bases, with 9 bases left between them. CDR3 region: CASSLVGGTYEQYF. The CDR3 region has the DNA TGTGCCAGCAGCTTAGTCGGCGGAACCTACGAGCAGTACTTC.

The rearrangement links TRBV4-1 to TRBJ1-2; 7 bases are a match to TRBD1. The ends lost 0 bases at V and 7 bases at J; junction bases unmatched: 14. The CDR3 runs 17 residues. Germline loops: CDR1 MGHRA, CDR2 YSYEKL. CDR3 bases: TGCGCCAGCAGCCAAGAGGGGGGCAGGGGGAGTGAGGGTGGCTACACCTTC. Translated, it gives CASSQEGGRGSEGGYTF.

V usage is TRBV11-1 and J usage is TRBJ2-7; D is perhaps TRBD1 (6 bases). Trimming took off 5 bases at V and 5 bases at J, with 10 bases between the two ends. The CDR3 consists of 12 residues. Germline V gene lookup returns CDR1 SGHAT and CDR2 FQDESV (reference sequence). In DNA form, the CDR3 reads TGTGCCAGCAGCCGCCGGGACAACGAGCAGTACTTC. Encoded protein: CASSRRDNEQYF.

Regarding this clone: One end of the junction does not line up with germline, which may come from a read error. The chain joins TRBV7-3 to TRBJ2-4; D may be TRBD1 (5 bases). This CDR3 spans 8 amino acids. Per the germline V gene, CDR1 is SGHTA and CDR2 is FQGTGA. In nucleotides, the CDR3 is TGTGCCAGCAGCCCAGGGATCTTC. Encoded protein: CASSPGIF.

The chain employs TRBV2 and TRBJ2-2, with TRBD2 matching over 9 bases. The trim removed 4 bases at V and 2 bases at J, leaving 8 bases unmatched. There are 17 residues in the CDR3. The germline gives CDR1 SNHLY, CDR2 FYNNEI. The CDR3 here is CASSGVSGGTNTGELFF. Written as DNA, the CDR3 is TGTGCCAGCAGTGGCGTAAGCGGGGGGACTAACACCGGGGAGCTGTTTTTT.